Sequencing of this T cell receptor (beta chain) was carried out in a study of blood T cell repertoires in COVID-19. TCRdb keeps only in-frame clones here, not all; method: immunoSEQ multiplex PCR. The sample lists 250,000 to 300,000 clones, 91% occurring once. Germline V gene data show CDR1 as GTSNPN and CDR2 as SVGIG (reference sequence). The V gene lost 2 bases and the J gene lost 4 bases, with 11 bases spanning the gap. The CDR3 runs to 14 residues. J is TRBJ2-2 and V is TRBV30; D possibly corresponds to TRBD2 (6 bases). The specimen was peripheral blood. This sequence originates from a woman in her thirties with COVID-19, enrolled during active disease. The CDR3: CAWSNSGSTGELFF. The CDR3 DNA reads as TGTGCCTGGAGTAATAGCGGAAGCACCGGGGAGCTGTTTTTT.